The rows below give T cell receptor beta chains drawn from one sample of a study of OX40 agonist ivuxolimab in advanced cancers. Sequencing used immunoSEQ multiplex PCR; TCRdb keeps in-frame clones, though not all of them. The repertoire includes roughly 100,000 clones, roughly 84% of them detected once, and 3.5% to 4% sits in the top ten. Specimen: CD4+ or CD8+ T cells sorted from blood, collected in a trial of the OX40 agonist ivuxolimab. The receptors were sampled from an adult with an advanced solid tumor such as melanoma, head and neck, liver or kidney cancer. Each CDR3 is given with its conserved first and last residue. The order of the fields is CDR3 DNA, CDR3 protein, D gene, J gene, clone size, V gene. D genes are given only for firm matches. A clone size is listed for some rows: how often the clone was seen (once, few, many), or a class if it is expanded.

DNA: TGTGCCAGCAGCCAAAGGGGTCTAAACTACGAGCAGTACTTC; CDR3: CASSQRGLNYEQYF; D: .; J: TRBJ2-7; size: .; V: TRBV11-3
DNA: TGTGCCAGCAGAGTGACAGGAACTAATGAAAAACTGTTTTTT; CDR3: CASRVTGTNEKLFF; D: .; J: TRBJ1-4; size: .; V: TRBV6-5
DNA: TGTGCCAGCAGCGTGGGAACCCTTCTAGCTTCCTATGGCTACACCTTC; CDR3: CASSVGTLLASYGYTF; D: .; J: TRBJ1-2; size: .; V: TRBV5-6
DNA: TGTGCCAGCAGCACCGGGACAGGGAGGTATTCACCCCTCCACTTT; CDR3: CASSTGTGRYSPLHF; D: TRBD1; J: TRBJ1-6; size: .; V: TRBV6-5
DNA: TGCGCCAGCAGCTACAGGAGGGGGGATACGCAGTATTTT; CDR3: CASSYRRGDTQYF; D: .; J: TRBJ2-3; size: .; V: TRBV5-1
DNA: TGTGCCAGCAGCCCGACATTCAGCGGGGACGAGCAGTACTTC; CDR3: CASSPTFSGDEQYF; D: TRBD2; J: TRBJ2-7; size: .; V: TRBV7-2
DNA: TGTGCCAGCAGTTTATGGGGTCAGGGAAGGGCTGAAGCTTTCTTT; CDR3: CASSLWGQGRAEAFF; D: .; J: TRBJ1-1; size: .; V: TRBV28
DNA: TGCGCCAGCAAAGGGGGACTCGACGACAATGAGCAGTTCTTC; CDR3: CASKGGLDDNEQFF; D: .; J: TRBJ2-1; size: .; V: TRBV5-1
DNA: TGTGCCACCAGCTTCCAAACTACAGGTCTCGGGGAGCAGTACTTC; CDR3: CATSFQTTGLGEQYF; D: .; J: TRBJ2-7; size: .; V: TRBV15
DNA: TGTGCCAGCAGGTTAATGGGGGGGGTCCAAGAGACCCAGTACTTC; CDR3: CASRLMGGVQETQYF; D: TRBD2; J: TRBJ2-5; size: .; V: TRBV11-2
DNA: TGCGCCAGCAGCGTACACAGGGACCAAGAGACCCAGTACTTC; CDR3: CASSVHRDQETQYF; D: .; J: TRBJ2-5; size: .; V: TRBV5-1
DNA: TGTGCCAGCAGTTTGTTCATCACTGAAGCTTTCTTT; CDR3: CASSLFITEAFF; D: .; J: TRBJ1-1; size: few; V: TRBV28
DNA: TGTGCCAGCCAGGCGGGACAGGGGTACAATGAGCAGTTCTTC; CDR3: CASQAGQGYNEQFF; D: TRBD1; J: TRBJ2-1; size: .; V: TRBV5-6
DNA: TGTGCTAGTGGTTTGGGACTAGCGGGAGACACCGGGGAGCTGTTTTTT; CDR3: CASGLGLAGDTGELFF; D: TRBD2; J: TRBJ2-2; size: .; V: TRBV12-5
DNA: TGCGCCAGCAGCTTACCGGGACAACAAGAGACCCAGTACTTC; CDR3: CASSLPGQQETQYF; D: .; J: TRBJ2-5; size: .; V: TRBV5-1
DNA: TGTGCCAGCAGCCTGGGACTCACAGGGACCACAGATACGCAGTATTTT; CDR3: CASSLGLTGTTDTQYF; D: .; J: TRBJ2-3; size: .; V: TRBV5-6
DNA: TGTGCCAGCAGCCTTACAGGGGGCGTCTACACCTTC; CDR3: CASSLTGGVYTF; D: TRBD1; J: TRBJ1-2; size: once; V: TRBV5-4
DNA: TGTGCTAGCAGCTTAGACAGGGACGTAGAGACCCAGTACTTC; CDR3: CASSLDRDVETQYF; D: TRBD1; J: TRBJ2-5; size: .; V: TRBV7-7
DNA: TGTGCCAGCAGTCTAGCGGGAGGCTCCAACGAGCAGTACTTC; CDR3: CASSLAGGSNEQYF; D: TRBD2; J: TRBJ2-7; size: .; V: TRBV7-2
DNA: TGTGCCAGCGCTGAAGGGCTCCAAGAGACCCAGTACTTC; CDR3: CASAEGLQETQYF; D: .; J: TRBJ2-5; size: .; V: TRBV25-1
DNA: TGTGCCAGCAGTCCGACAGGGAACCACTACGAGCAGTACTTC; CDR3: CASSPTGNHYEQYF; D: TRBD1; J: TRBJ2-7; size: .; V: TRBV6-5
DNA: TGTGCCAGCAGCCGGTCGGGGGTGGGGGAGCAGTACTTC; CDR3: CASSRSGVGEQYF; D: .; J: TRBJ2-7; size: .; V: TRBV7-2
DNA: TGTGCCAGTGCCCTCGGGTGGGAGCAGTTCTTC; CDR3: CASALGWEQFF; D: .; J: TRBJ2-1; size: .; V: TRBV19
DNA: TGTGCCTGGAGTTCAGAGGTAAATCAGCCCCAGCATTTT; CDR3: CAWSSEVNQPQHF; D: .; J: TRBJ1-5; size: .; V: TRBV30
DNA: TGCGCCAGCAGCGCCAACCTGGATGAGAACATTCAGTACTTC; CDR3: CASSANLDENIQYF; D: .; J: TRBJ2-4; size: once; V: TRBV5-1
DNA: TGTGCCATCAGTGAGTCGAGCGGGAGCCTTCTAGGCGAGCAGTACTTC; CDR3: CAISESSGSLLGEQYF; D: TRBD2; J: TRBJ2-7; size: .; V: TRBV10-3
DNA: TGTGCCAGCAGTTTATTCCAGGGTCTCTACAATGAGCAGTTCTTC; CDR3: CASSLFQGLYNEQFF; D: .; J: TRBJ2-1; size: .; V: TRBV27
DNA: TGTGCCTGGAGTTTGCGGGGGGTAACGTCCGGGGAGCTGTTTTTT; CDR3: CAWSLRGVTSGELFF; D: TRBD2; J: TRBJ2-2; size: .; V: TRBV30
DNA: TGCAGTGCTAGACAGCAAGAGACCCAGTACTTC; CDR3: CSARQQETQYF; D: .; J: TRBJ2-5; size: once; V: TRBV20-1
DNA: TGTGCCAGCAGCTTTTCCAGCTTAGCCAAAAACATTCAGTACTTC; CDR3: CASSFSSLAKNIQYF; D: .; J: TRBJ2-4; size: .; V: TRBV7-2
DNA: TGTGCCAGCAGGAGCCTAGCGGCATACGAGCAGTACTTC; CDR3: CASRSLAAYEQYF; D: TRBD2; J: TRBJ2-7; size: .; V: TRBV27
DNA: TGTGCCAGCAGTCCGGAGGCGAACACTGAAGCTTTCTTT; CDR3: CASSPEANTEAFF; D: .; J: TRBJ1-1; size: .; V: TRBV2
DNA: TGTGCCAGCAGTTATTCTAGCGGGAGAAATGAGCAGTTCTTC; CDR3: CASSYSSGRNEQFF; D: TRBD2; J: TRBJ2-1; size: .; V: TRBV28
DNA: TGTGCCAGCAGCTTAACAGCGGGAGTGGGGTATAATGAGCAGTTCTTC; CDR3: CASSLTAGVGYNEQFF; D: TRBD2; J: TRBJ2-1; size: .; V: TRBV7-3
DNA: TGTGCCAGTAGCAAAGGGACAGTGAGGGGGCAGCCCCAGCATTTT; CDR3: CASSKGTVRGQPQHF; D: TRBD1; J: TRBJ1-5; size: .; V: TRBV19
DNA: TGCGCCAGCAGCCAGGAATCCGGGACAAGTGGAGCCGGCCAAGAGACCCAGTACTTC; CDR3: CASSQESGTSGAGQETQYF; D: .; J: TRBJ2-5; size: .; V: TRBV4-1
DNA: TGTGCCAGCAGCTTGACTACCCAAGAGACCCAGTACTTC; CDR3: CASSLTTQETQYF; D: .; J: TRBJ2-5; size: .; V: TRBV4-2